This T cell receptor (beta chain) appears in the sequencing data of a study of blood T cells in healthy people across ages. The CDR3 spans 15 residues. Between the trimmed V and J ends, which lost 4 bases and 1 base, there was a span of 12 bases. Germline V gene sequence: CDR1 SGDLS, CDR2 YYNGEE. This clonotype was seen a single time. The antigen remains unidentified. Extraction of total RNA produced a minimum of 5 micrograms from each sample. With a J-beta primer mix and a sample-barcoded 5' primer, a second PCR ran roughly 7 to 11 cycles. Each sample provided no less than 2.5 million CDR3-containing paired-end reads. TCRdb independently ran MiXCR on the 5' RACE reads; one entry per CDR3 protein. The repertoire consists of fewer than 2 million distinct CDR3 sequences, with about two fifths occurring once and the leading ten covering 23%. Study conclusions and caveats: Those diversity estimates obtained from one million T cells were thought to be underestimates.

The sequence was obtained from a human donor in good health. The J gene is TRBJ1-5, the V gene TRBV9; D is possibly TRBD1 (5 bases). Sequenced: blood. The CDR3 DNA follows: TGTGCCAGCAGCCCACTTGGACAAAGCAATCAGCCCCAGCATTTT. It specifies CASSPLGQSNQPQHF.